This T cell receptor beta chain is from a study of T cell responses to AZD1222 COVID-19 vaccine. As for the study in general: Timing groups of about 4 and about 12 weeks for second doses were pooled.

The method was immunoSEQ multiplex PCR; TCRdb's version includes in-frame clones alone and lacks a portion of them. The repertoire holds roughly 100,000 clones, with 82% as singletons. For this clone: Its antigen remains unknown.

General study points: The donors showed a predominance of white British ancestry and of females, with possible underestimation of clonal diversity. Among AZD1222 vaccinees, only six or seven were seropositive at baseline. Spike-specific TCR breadth and depth grew following two AZD1222 doses.

With V trimmed by 7 bases and J by 6 bases, 11 bases remained unmatched. The germline gives CDR1 MNHEY, CDR2 SVGAGI. The CDR3 sequence is 15 residues long. This clonotype was obtained from an adult in good health. The rearrangement joins TRBV6-5 to TRBJ2-1; TRBD2 agrees at 8 bases. This sample comprised peripheral blood, obtained on day 0 of AZD1222 vaccination. The chain's CDR3 is CASTPWSGGINEQFF. The DNA for the CDR3 is TGTGCCAGCACCCCCTGGAGCGGGGGTATCAATGAGCAGTTCTTC.